These 8 T cell receptor beta chains were all obtained from the same sample, sequenced in a study of PD-L1 blockade in urothelial cancer. Profiling relied on immunoSEQ multiplex PCR, and the TCRdb table lists in-frame clones only, not all of them. The data show about 110,000 clones, roughly 84% seen once. The specimen was PBMCs, collected around atezolizumab (anti-PD-L1) treatment. These receptors all come from a man in his forties or fifties with urothelial cancer.

The CDR3 region has the DNA TGTGCCAGCCGGGACAGGGGGCGTCCGATGAGGGGCTACACCTTC. It specifies CASRDRGRPMRGYTF. The V gene is TRBV19, the J gene TRBJ1-2; 12 nucleotides line up with TRBD1. V lost 9 bases, J lost 8 bases, and 13 bases stayed unmatched. The CDR3 extends over 15 amino acids. CDR1 is LNHDA, CDR2 SQIVND, per germline (reference sequence).

In nucleotides, the CDR3 is TGTGCCAGCAGTCGGACTAGCGAGGACAATGAGCAGTTCTTC. It is translated as CASSRTSEDNEQFF. The V and J genes are TRBV27 and TRBJ2-1, with 9 bases aligning to TRBD2. V dropped 5 bases and J dropped 5; count of bases not matched to a gene: 4. Germline assignment: CDR1 MNHEY and CDR2 SMNVEV (reference sequence). The CDR3 has 14 amino acids.

V usage is TRBV6-6 and J usage is TRBJ1-1, with 11 bases fitting TRBD1. Germline assignment: CDR1 MNHNY and CDR2 SVGAGI (reference sequence). CDR3 length: 15 amino acids. V shed 5 bases, J shed 4 bases, and the junction held 6 bases outside the gene matches. This chain's CDR3 is CASSASGTGGTEAFF. In DNA form, the CDR3 reads TGTGCCAGCAGTGCGTCCGGGACAGGGGGCACTGAAGCTTTCTTT.

This chain connects TRBV7-8 to TRBJ2-7, with 9 bases fitting TRBD2. The V and J ends lost 2 bases and 5 bases, in that order; junction bases with no gene match: 10. Germline assignment: CDR1 SGHVS and CDR2 FQNEAQ. The CDR3 spans 16 residues. The CDR3 DNA is TGTGCCAGCAGCTTATCCCGTAGCGGGAGTTTTAACGAGCAGTACTTC. Its translation: CASSLSRSGSFNEQYF.

This clone was seen more than once but under ten times. The chain joins TRBV9 to TRBJ1-2, with a weak D call TRBD1 (5 bases). Germline lookup yields CDR1 SGDLS and CDR2 YYNGEE. The CDR3 spans 13 residues. The V gene lost 2 bases and the J gene lost 2 bases, with 7 bases spanning the gap. CDR3 bases: TGTGCCAGCAGCGTTAGACAGAACTATGGCTACACCTTC. Amino acids: CASSVRQNYGYTF.

CDR3 in DNA: TGTGCCAGCCTCCGGGACACTGATAACTATGGCTACACCTTC. It translates to CASLRDTDNYGYTF. The gene calls are TRBV28 and TRBJ1-2, with TRBD1 as a possible D gene (6 bases). CDR3 length equals 14 residues. Germline values: CDR1 MDHEN, CDR2 SYDVKM. Trimming cost V 8 bases and J 1 base, with 14 bases left between them.

This chain joins TRBV6-5 and TRBJ2-5, with 7 bases lining up with TRBD1. The germline V gene has CDR1 MNHEY and CDR2 SVGAGI. This CDR3 region has 14 residues. Trimming at V came to 8 bases and at J to 1 base, leaving 7 bases not matched to a gene. CDR3 region: CASGRTGAQETQYF. The CDR3 DNA is TGTGCCAGCGGAAGGACAGGAGCCCAAGAGACCCAGTACTTC.

The chain joins TRBV28 to TRBJ1-1; the D gene is possibly TRBD1 (6 bases). The V end lost 8 bases, the J end lost 1 base, and 17 bases lay between the germline ends. The CDR3 has 15 amino acids. Germline V gene sequence: CDR1 MDHEN, CDR2 SYDVKM. For the CDR3, the DNA is TGTGCCAGCCGCCCGCAGGGGTCCCGGAACACTGAAGCTTTCTTT. Amino acids: CASRPQGSRNTEAFF. Complete variable domain (other parts from reference TRBV28 and TRBJ1-1): DVKVTQSSRYLVKRTGEKVFLECVQDMDHENMFWYRQDPGLGLRLIYFSYDVKMKEKGDIPEGYSVSREKKERFSLILESASTNQTSMYLCASRPQGSRNTEAFFGQGTRLTVV.